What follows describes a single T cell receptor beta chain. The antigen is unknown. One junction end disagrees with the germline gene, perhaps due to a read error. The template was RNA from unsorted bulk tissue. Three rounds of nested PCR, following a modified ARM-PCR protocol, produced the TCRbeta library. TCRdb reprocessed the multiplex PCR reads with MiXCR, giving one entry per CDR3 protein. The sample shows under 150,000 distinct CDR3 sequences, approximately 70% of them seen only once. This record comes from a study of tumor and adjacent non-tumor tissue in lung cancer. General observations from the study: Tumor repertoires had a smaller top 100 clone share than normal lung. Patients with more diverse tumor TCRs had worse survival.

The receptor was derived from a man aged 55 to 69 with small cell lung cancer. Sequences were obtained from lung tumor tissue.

CDR3 nucleotides: TGCAGCGCTAGGGAGCCTTCATGTTACGAGCAGTGCTTC. Encoded protein: CSAREPSCYEQCF. The V gene is TRBV20-1, the J gene TRBJ2-7; D perhaps matches TRBD2 (5 bases). Germline V gene sequence: CDR1 DFQATT, CDR2 SNEGSKA (reference sequence). The CDR3 is 13 residues long.